The sequence of this T cell receptor beta chain was determined in a study of OX40 agonist ivuxolimab in advanced cancers. Looking at the study overall: Clinicians treated patients with ivuxolimab, an agonistic anti-OX40 (CD134) antibody. Age averaged around 54 years (range roughly 23 to 90), and approximately 80% were male.

TCRdb's copy holds only in-frame clones and misses some; the assay was immunoSEQ multiplex PCR. Of about 9,100 clones in the sample, around nine tenths are singletons; the top ten hold around 11%. Study-wide findings and caveats: Among the lowest levels of clonal expansion were found in partial responders at 0.1-3.0 mg/kg.

To note about this clone: Its cognate antigen is unknown.

V dropped 2 bases and J dropped 9 bases, with 27 bases sitting between them. Germline V CDR1 and CDR2: SQVTM, ANQGSEA. The CDR3 runs 17 residues. The source is an adult with an advanced solid tumor such as melanoma, head and neck, liver or kidney cancer. The chain uses TRBV29-1 and TRBJ2-3; TRBD2 is a possible D gene (7 bases). Sequenced material: CD4+ or CD8+ T cells sorted from blood, taken in a trial of the OX40 agonist ivuxolimab. The CDR3 sequence is CSVESVGGAVPVGTQYF. CDR3 nucleotides: TGCAGCGTTGAATCCGTGGGGGGGGCCGTTCCCGTCGGGACGCAGTATTTT.